One and the same sample provided the 8 T cell receptor beta chains below, sequenced in a study of blood T cell repertoires in COVID-19. Clones were sequenced by immunoSEQ multiplex PCR, and TCRdb holds only the in-frame ones, with some missing. The repertoire holds about 260,000 clones, with roughly 88% as singletons. Sequencing was performed on PBMCs or T cells enriched from blood (not recorded which). These receptors all come from a woman between 45 and 60 years old who had recovered from COVID-19.

The chain couples TRBV28 to TRBJ2-7; D may be TRBD2 (5 bases). V lost 1 base to trimming and J lost 4 bases, with 14 bases between them. From germline, CDR1 is MDHEN and CDR2 SYDVKM. The CDR3 contains 15 residues. CDR3 loop: CASSLYGLKGYEQYF. CDR3 in DNA: TGTGCCAGCAGTTTATATGGACTTAAGGGATACGAGCAGTACTTC. The full variable domain, rest sourced from reference TRBV28 and TRBJ2-7, is DVKVTQSSRYLVKRTGEKVFLECVQDMDHENMFWYRQDPGLGLRLIYFSYDVKMKEKGDIPEGYSVSREKKERFSLILESASTNQTSMYLCASSLYGLKGYEQYFGPGTRLTVT.

This clone appeared a single time. The J gene is TRBJ2-7, the V gene TRBV29-1; D might be TRBD1 (6 bases). Germline CDR1 is SQVTM and CDR2 is ANQGSEA. Trimming took 2 bases from V and 3 from J, leaving 11 bases between them. CDR3 length: 13 amino acids. DNA of the CDR3: TGCAGCGTTGAAACCAGGGGCGTCTACGAGCAGTACTTC. Protein sequence: CSVETRGVYEQYF.

This rearrangement joins TRBV6-2 or TRBV6-3 to TRBJ1-1; D not resolved. Trimming cost V 6 bases and J 0 bases, with 11 bases left between them. This CDR3 contains 14 residues. Per germline, CDR1 MNHEY and CDR2 SVGEGT. The chain's CDR3 is CASSAQTMNTEAFF. CDR3 nucleotides: TGTGCCAGCAGCGCTCAAACTATGAACACTGAAGCTTTCTTT.

V is TRBV19 and J is TRBJ1-1; D is unresolved. The CDR3 runs to 14 residues. V was cut by 5 bases and J by 1 base, with 11 bases left in between. In germline, CDR1 is LNHDA, CDR2 SQIVND (reference sequence). The CDR3 nucleotides read TGTGCCAGTAGTCCCCGCGGGAGGAACACTGAAGCTTTCTTT. Its translation: CASSPRGRNTEAFF.

The chain employs TRBV4-2 and TRBJ1-1, with D maybe TRBD1 (6 bases). CDR1 is LGHNA, CDR2 YNFKEQ, per germline. The CDR3 totals 15 residues. Trimming removed 0 bases at V and 1 base at J, with 9 bases between. In DNA form, the CDR3 reads TGTGCCAGCAGCCAAGATAACAGGGCGAACACTGAAGCTTTCTTT. Residues: CASSQDNRANTEAFF.

The genes are TRBV7-3 and TRBJ2-7, with D tentatively TRBD2 (6 bases). The CDR3 contains 12 residues. The V gene lost 1 base and the J gene lost 7 bases, with 8 bases spanning the gap. Per the germline V gene, CDR1 is SGHTA and CDR2 is FQGTGA. CDR3 nucleotides: TGTGCCAGCAGCTTAAGCGGGGCTGAGCAGTACTTC. Its translation is CASSLSGAEQYF.

There are a few counts of this clone. This rearrangement joins TRBV4-2 to TRBJ1-2; D ambiguous. Germline CDR1 LGHNA, CDR2 YNFKEQ. CDR3 size: 16 residues. V was clipped by 0 bases and J by 5 bases, with 16 bases between them. Here the CDR3 DNA reads TGTGCCAGCAGCCAAGAAGTATTGGGAGGCGTTTATGGCTACACCTTC. This sequence encodes CASSQEVLGGVYGYTF.

The chain carries TRBV15 and TRBJ2-4; TRBD1 aligns across 9 bases. CDR1 LNHNV and CDR2 YYDKDF come from the germline V gene (reference sequence). This CDR3 spans 15 amino acids. The trim removed 0 bases at V and 7 bases at J, leaving 4 bases unmatched. The CDR3 DNA reads as TGTGCCACCAGCAGAGATGGGGGGACAGGGAACATTCAGTACTTC. This sequence encodes CATSRDGGTGNIQYF.